Listed below are T cell receptor beta chains from one sample, sequenced in a study of CD8+ T cells in alopecia areata. The assay was immunoSEQ multiplex PCR, and TCRdb's table has in-frame clones only and misses some. The table has 200,000 to 250,000 clones, about 64% seen once. The material was CD4+ T cells sorted from blood, obtained at week 4, from a patient treated with tofacitinib. The receptors were gathered from a human donor with alopecia areata. Both conserved end residues are part of each CDR3. D genes are given only for firm matches. Only some rows state a clone size, as once, few, many or a class for expanded clones.

J gene | V gene | D gene | clone size | CDR3 protein | CDR3 DNA
TRBJ1-1 | TRBV30 | NA | NA | CAWTAGPMNTEAFF | TGTGCCTGGACCGCCGGACCCATGAACACTGAAGCTTTCTTT
TRBJ2-3 | TRBV4-1 | TRBD2 | NA | CASRPTSGGANTQYF | TGCGCCAGCAGGCCGACTAGCGGGGGGGCAAATACGCAGTATTTT
TRBJ2-5 | TRBV30 | NA | NA | CAWSVPTSRETQYF | TGTGCCTGGAGTGTACCGACCTCCCGAGAGACCCAGTACTTC
TRBJ2-7 | TRBV9 | NA | NA | CASSGTPNGEQYF | TGTGCCAGCAGCGGGACACCCAACGGGGAGCAGTACTTC
TRBJ1-2 | TRBV7-8 | NA | few | CASSEGREAYGYTF | TGTGCCAGCAGCGAGGGCAGGGAGGCCTATGGCTACACCTTC
TRBJ2-7 | TRBV5-1 | TRBD1 | NA | CASSQWTGGNHEQYF | TGCGCCAGCAGCCAATGGACAGGGGGTAACCACGAGCAGTACTTC
TRBJ2-2 | TRBV6-5 | NA | NA | CASSYSTTRDTGELFF | TGTGCCAGCAGTTACTCAACCACTAGAGACACCGGGGAGCTGTTTTTT
TRBJ2-3 | TRBV10-3 | TRBD2 | few | CAISEFGGTDTQYF | TGTGCCATCAGTGAATTCGGGGGGACAGATACGCAGTATTTT
TRBJ2-2 | TRBV10-3 | NA | NA | CATADRLPGVGELFF | TGTGCCACCGCCGACAGACTACCCGGGGTCGGGGAGCTGTTTTTT
TRBJ2-1 | TRBV5-1 | NA | NA | CASSGDTFSYNEQFF | TGCGCCAGCAGCGGCGATACGTTCTCCTACAATGAGCAGTTCTTC
TRBJ2-5 | TRBV4-2 | NA | few | CASSQDGFGGGEQETQYF | TGTGCCAGCAGCCAAGATGGTTTCGGTGGGGGAGAGCAAGAGACCCAGTACTTC
TRBJ1-1 | TRBV5-6 | NA | NA | CASSHYLVRSNTEAFF | TGTGCCAGCAGCCATTACCTTGTACGGTCGAACACTGAAGCTTTCTTT
TRBJ1-5 | TRBV9 | NA | NA | CASRDGTSTSNQPQHF | TGTGCCAGCAGGGATGGAACGTCAACCAGCAATCAGCCCCAGCATTTT
TRBJ2-5 | TRBV20-1 | NA | NA | CSAREETQYF | TGCAGTGCTAGAGAGGAGACCCAGTACTTC
TRBJ1-6 | TRBV7-2 | NA | NA | CASSLGGRDSPLHF | TGTGCCAGCAGCTTAGGAGGGAGGGATTCACCCCTCCACTTT
TRBJ2-5 | TRBV29-1 | NA | NA | CSMSRPSRDRTQYF | TGCAGCATGTCGAGACCCTCGAGGGATAGGACCCAGTACTTC
TRBJ1-1 | TRBV9 | NA | NA | CASSSGAGGEAFF | TGTGCCAGCAGCTCAGGGGCAGGCGGTGAAGCTTTCTTT
TRBJ2-7 | TRBV2 | NA | few | CASSGAGAVRQYF | TGTGCCAGCAGTGGTGCGGGGGCCGTAAGGCAGTACTTC
TRBJ2-2 | TRBV5-4 | NA | NA | CASSLKAPGELFF | TGTGCCAGCAGCTTAAAGGCACCCGGGGAGCTGTTTTTT
TRBJ2-1 | TRBV11-2 | NA | many | CASSPSLGSYNEQFF | TGTGCCAGCAGCCCCTCTCTTGGCTCCTACAATGAGCAGTTCTTC
TRBJ1-2 | TRBV5-1 | NA | NA | CASSLDSLYGYTF | TGCGCCAGCAGCCTCGACAGTCTCTATGGCTACACCTTC
TRBJ1-5 | TRBV5-1 | TRBD1 | NA | CASSLGPGQGINQPQHF | TGCGCCAGCAGCTTGGGTCCGGGACAGGGTATTAATCAGCCCCAGCATTTT
TRBJ1-3 | TRBV4-3 | NA | NA | CASSQDPPGTSGNTIYF | TGCGCCAGCAGCCAAGACCCACCCGGAACCTCTGGAAACACCATATATTTT
TRBJ1-5 | TRBV4-3 | NA | NA | CASSRSGGADQPQHF | TGCGCCAGCAGCCGCAGCGGGGGGGCCGATCAGCCCCAGCATTTT
TRBJ2-3 | TRBV29-1 | NA | NA | CSARGRFTDTQYF | TGCAGCGCGAGGGGCAGATTCACAGATACGCAGTATTTT
TRBJ2-7 | TRBV19 | NA | NA | CASREGNEQYF | TGTGCCAGTAGAGAGGGGAACGAGCAGTACTTC
TRBJ2-3 | TRBV7-2 | TRBD2 | NA | CASSSRTRGTDTQYF | TGTGCCAGCAGCTCCCGGACTAGGGGAACAGATACGCAGTATTTT
TRBJ2-1 | TRBV6-5 | NA | NA | CASSSDTINEQFF | TGTGCCAGCAGTTCCGACACCATCAATGAGCAGTTCTTC
TRBJ1-5 | TRBV6-5 | NA | NA | CASSYSIYSNQPQHF | TGTGCCAGCAGTTATTCCATCTATAGCAATCAGCCCCAGCATTTT
TRBJ2-5 | TRBV29-1 | NA | NA | CSVADQETQYF | TGCAGCGTTGCGGACCAAGAGACCCAGTACTTC
TRBJ2-3 | TRBV5-4 | NA | NA | CASSLNSDTQYF | TGTGCCAGCAGCTTGAATTCAGATACGCAGTATTTT
TRBJ1-5 | TRBV19 | NA | NA | CASSILGTTGQPQHF | TGTGCCAGTAGTATTTTGGGGACGACGGGGCAGCCCCAGCATTTT
TRBJ2-4 | TRBV30 | NA | NA | CAWSPGPNIQYF | TGTGCCTGGAGCCCAGGGCCCAACATTCAGTACTTC
TRBJ2-2 | TRBV2 | NA | NA | CASRIQPTGELFF | TGTGCCAGCAGGATTCAACCTACCGGGGAGCTGTTTTTT
TRBJ2-7 | TRBV23-1 | NA | NA | CASSQSPGEVDEQYF | TGCGCCAGCAGTCAATCGCCAGGGGAAGTTGACGAGCAGTACTTC
TRBJ1-1 | TRBV5-4 | NA | NA | CASSLTNTEAFF | TGTGCCAGCAGCTTGACGAACACTGAAGCTTTCTTT
TRBJ1-4 | TRBV27 | TRBD1 | NA | CASLQPHRGGDEKLFF | TGTGCCAGCCTACAACCCCACAGGGGCGGGGATGAAAAACTGTTTTTT
TRBJ1-5 | TRBV30 | NA | once | CAWSVQDQPQHF | TGTGCCTGGAGTGTACAGGACCAGCCCCAGCATTTT
TRBJ2-7 | TRBV2 | NA | NA | CASSEDRYEQYF | TGTGCCAGCAGTGAGGATCGCTACGAGCAGTACTTC
TRBJ1-3 | TRBV15 | NA | NA | CATSRDWTMGNTIYF | TGTGCCACCAGCAGAGATTGGACAATGGGAAACACCATATATTTT